This TCR beta chain was obtained from a study of blood T cells in healthy people across ages. A second PCR, run for about 7 to 11 cycles, used a sample-barcoded 5' primer plus a J-beta primer mix. From the 5' RACE reads, TCRdb called clonotypes with MiXCR, one entry per CDR3 protein. The sample yields around 820,000 distinct CDR3 sequences, roughly 25% seen once. With V trimmed by 7 bases and J by 7 bases, 14 bases remained unmatched. Germline CDR1 is MDHEN and CDR2 is SYDVKM. The CDR3 covers 16 residues. These data were also reused for a study on T cells of mothers and their children.

The chain has TRBV28 and TRBJ1-2; 11 nucleotides agree with TRBD1. This TCR derives from a boy aged 5-17 years in good health. The sample comprised blood. The DNA of the CDR3 is TGTGCCAGCACTCGAACAGGACAGGGGGCGCCCGGTGGCTACACCTTC. Protein: CASTRTGQGAPGGYTF.